Sequencing of this TCR beta chain was carried out in a study of T cell changes during pregnancy in multiple sclerosis. Germline V gene sequence: CDR1 SGHDT, CDR2 YYEEEE. The CDR3 covers 12 residues. The ends were cut back, 1 base at V and 11 bases at J, with 10 bases in the middle. Only in-frame clones appear in the TCRdb table, and some are missing; sequencing was by immunoSEQ multiplex PCR. The repertoire holds tens of thousands of clones, with about 91% as singletons. The chain uses TRBV5-6 and TRBJ1-5; D is undetermined. The material sequenced was peripheral blood, taken after pregnancy. The source is a female donor with multiple sclerosis, enrolled in a pregnancy study. The CDR3 DNA is TGTGCCAGCAGCTTGCAGACGGGATCCCAGCATTTT. This encodes CASSLQTGSQHF.